Each of the 24 T cell receptor beta chains below was sequenced from the same sample in a study of cytotoxic CD8 clonotypes in ibrutinib-treated CLL. Assay used: immunoSEQ multiplex PCR; TCRdb lists only in-frame clones, some missing. Among just over 65,000 clones listed, about 63% were seen once. Sequencing was performed on PBMCs, taken after 12 months of ibrutinib treatment. All receptors derive from a human donor with chronic lymphocytic leukemia.

The chain is built from TRBV28 and TRBJ2-1, with TRBD2 matching 14 bases. The CDR3 length is 16 residues. V lost 6 bases to trimming and J lost 6 bases; unmatched junction nucleotides: 7. The germline V gene has CDR1 MDHEN and CDR2 SYDVKM. The CDR3 is CASSRGLAGGRNEQFF. The CDR3 bases are TGTGCCAGCAGCCGCGGACTAGCGGGGGGCCGCAATGAGCAGTTCTTC.

The chain employs TRBV6-5 and TRBJ1-3, with TRBD1 matching 9 bases. The CDR3 is 15 amino acids. Germline V CDR1 and CDR2: MNHEY, SVGAGI. V lost 5 bases and J lost 7; bases outside the gene matches: 9. As DNA, the CDR3 is TGTGCCAGCAGTGGGTTGGGACAGGGCCGTAACACCATATATTTT. Its translation is CASSGLGQGRNTIYF.

This chain connects TRBV2 to TRBJ2-6; no clear D gene. In germline, CDR1 is SNHLY, CDR2 FYNNEI. The CDR3 is 15 residues long. The V end lost 8 bases, the J end lost 4 bases, and 15 bases lay between the germline ends. The CDR3 nucleotides are TGTGCCAGCGGGAAGGGTGTTCAAGGGGCCAACGTCCTGACTTTC. This codes for CASGKGVQGANVLTF.

The gene calls are TRBV27 and TRBJ2-3, with a weak D call TRBD2 (5 bases). Germline loops: CDR1 MNHEY, CDR2 SMNVEV (reference sequence). The CDR3 consists of 17 residues. The V end lost 0 bases, the J end lost 4 bases, and 17 bases lay between the germline ends. CDR3 region: CASSLSRAQSPSDTQYF. The CDR3 nucleotides read TGTGCCAGCAGTTTATCGCGGGCCCAATCCCCCTCAGATACGCAGTATTTT.

The chain joins TRBV5-4 to TRBJ2-1, with TRBD1 matching 7 bases. Per germline, CDR1 SGHNT and CDR2 YYREEE (reference sequence). V dropped 2 bases and J dropped 5; count of bases not matched to a gene: 7. The CDR3 runs 15 residues. The DNA of the CDR3 is TGTGCCAGCAGCTTCGGGACAGAACTTGACAATGAGCAGTTCTTC. Its translation: CASSFGTELDNEQFF.

V is TRBV7-2 and J is TRBJ2-7; 8 positions agree with TRBD2. The V gene's germline CDR1 is SGHTA and CDR2 FQGNSA. V lost 5 bases and J lost 5; bases outside the gene matches: 8. There are 14 residues in the CDR3. CDR3 protein: CASSTGRGNHEQYF. Written as DNA, the CDR3 is TGTGCCAGCAGCACCGGGAGGGGGAACCACGAGCAGTACTTC.

The CDR3 nucleotides are TGTGCCAGTAGTATTGGACCCGGGGAAGGAAACACCATATATTTT. It specifies CASSIGPGEGNTIYF. This chain joins TRBV19 and TRBJ1-3; D is unresolved. This CDR3 comprises 15 residues. CDR1 is LNHDA, CDR2 SQIVND, per germline (reference sequence). Between the trimmed V and J ends, which lost 3 bases and 4 bases, there was a span of 13 bases.

V gene TRBV7-2 combines with J gene TRBJ1-2, with D perhaps TRBD1 (5 bases). This CDR3 is built from 15 residues. The V gene's germline CDR1 is SGHTA and CDR2 FQGNSA. Trimming shortened V by 1 base and J by 0 bases, and 9 bases separated the two germline ends. The CDR3 loop reads CASSLDGGANYGYTF. The DNA for the CDR3 is TGTGCCAGCAGCTTAGATGGGGGAGCTAACTATGGCTACACCTTC.

Details on this clone: This specimen includes other DNA sequences encoding the same CDR3. V usage is TRBV9 and J usage is TRBJ1-1, with 7 bases lining up with TRBD1. CDR1 is SGDLS, CDR2 YYNGEE, per germline. This CDR3 comprises 17 residues. Trimming cost V 0 bases and J 0 bases; bases outside gene matches: 8. CDR3 amino acids: CASSVDLPGGVNTEAFF. Written as DNA, the CDR3 is TGTGCCAGCAGCGTAGATCTTCCAGGGGGGGTGAACACTGAAGCTTTCTTT.

CDR3 region: CASSLRIRGTGNEKLFF. CDR3 bases: TGTGCCAGCAGCTTAAGAATTCGAGGGACAGGGAATGAAAAACTGTTTTTT. This chain links TRBV11-2 with TRBJ1-4, with 9 bases fitting TRBD1. Trimming took 2 bases from V and 5 from J; bases not matched to a gene: 9. CDR3 length: 17 amino acids. Per germline, CDR1 SGHAT and CDR2 FQNNGV.

This clone has a handful of counts. The chain joins TRBV5-6 to TRBJ1-3; 8 nucleotides match TRBD1. The CDR3 runs to 15 residues. Germline assignment: CDR1 SGHDT and CDR2 YYEEEE. The junction had 2 bases not matched to a gene; V was cut back by 0 bases and J by 3 bases. In DNA, the CDR3 is TGTGCCAGCAGCTTGGGACAGGGGAATGGAAACACCATATATTTT. It encodes CASSLGQGNGNTIYF.

This chain uses TRBV7-2 with TRBJ1-6; 9 nucleotides align to TRBD1. This CDR3 has 13 amino acids. Losses at the gene ends were 4 bases for V and 15 bases for J; bases not matched to a gene: 7. The germline gives CDR1 SGHTA, CDR2 FQGNSA. The CDR3 loop reads CASSSWTGENLHF. The CDR3 DNA reads TGTGCCAGCAGCTCATGGACAGGGGAGAACCTCCACTTT.

This rearrangement joins TRBV30 to TRBJ1-2; a possible D gene is TRBD1 (5 bases). Per germline, CDR1 GTSNPN and CDR2 SVGIG (reference sequence). The CDR3 has 13 amino acids. V dropped 3 bases and J dropped 8 bases, with 16 bases sitting between them. The chain's CDR3 is CAWSALGGIGYTF. CDR3 DNA: TGTGCCTGGAGCGCCTTGGGGGGAATCGGCTACACCTTC.

V usage is TRBV25-1 and J usage is TRBJ1-6; D possibly corresponds to TRBD1 (6 bases). Trimming left V 1 base short and J 9 bases short, with 13 bases between. CDR1 and CDR2 (germline): MGHDK, SYGVNS. CDR3 length: 15 residues. CDR3 protein: CASSESRGWFSPLHF. The DNA of the CDR3 is TGTGCCAGCAGTGAATCAAGGGGGTGGTTTTCACCCCTCCACTTT.

V is TRBV18 and J is TRBJ1-5; D unresolved. The CDR3 sequence is 15 residues long. Between the trimmed V and J ends, which lost 3 bases and 5 bases, there was a span of 14 bases. The germline V gene encodes CDR1 KGHSH and CDR2 LQKENI. CDR3 sequence (DNA): TGTGCCAGCTCACCGCGAGGGATTCGGGATCAGCCCCAGCATTTT. Translated, it gives CASSPRGIRDQPQHF.

The J gene is TRBJ1-1, the V gene TRBV7-8; D is possibly TRBD1 (5 bases). V was pared by 3 bases and J by 0 bases, with 14 bases between. The CDR3 is 16 amino acids. Germline values: CDR1 SGHVS, CDR2 FQNEAQ. CDR3 DNA sequence: TGTGCCAGCAGCTTTCCACCCCGGGGCCTGAACACTGAAGCTTTCTTT. It yields the protein CASSFPPRGLNTEAFF.

This clone was seen only a few times. This chain links TRBV7-6 with TRBJ1-4; D possibly corresponds to TRBD1 (5 bases). CDR3 length: 15 amino acids. V was shortened by 4 bases and J by 0 bases, with 9 bases between the two germline ends. Germline CDR1 is SGHVS and CDR2 is FNYEAQ. The CDR3 sequence: CASSSQTATNEKLFF. For the CDR3, the DNA is TGTGCCAGCAGCTCCCAGACAGCAACTAATGAAAAACTGTTTTTT.

The chain recombines TRBV5-1 with TRBJ2-1; 13 positions agree with TRBD2. The CDR3 runs to 16 residues. Unmatched junction bases numbered 7, after V lost 4 bases and J lost 6 bases. Germline CDR1 reads SGHRS; CDR2 reads YFSETQ. For the CDR3, the DNA is TGCGCCAGCAGCATTGGGGGGACTAGCGGGGTCAATGAGCAGTTCTTC. Its protein is CASSIGGTSGVNEQFF.

The rearrangement uses TRBV4-3 and TRBJ2-5; D is undetermined. Trimming took 1 base from V and 5 from J, leaving 11 bases between them. The germline V gene encodes CDR1 LGHNA and CDR2 YSLEER. The CDR3 is 14 residues long. The CDR3 DNA follows: TGCGCCAGCAGCCAAGTCGTCGTCCGGGAGACCCAGTACTTC. Its translation: CASSQVVVRETQYF.

The J gene is TRBJ2-1, the V gene TRBV6-6; D perhaps matches TRBD2 (5 bases). The CDR3 extends over 16 amino acids. Trimming removed 4 bases at V and 1 base at J, with 14 bases between. Germline V CDR1 and CDR2: MNHNY, SVGAGI (reference sequence). CDR3 coding DNA: TGTGCCAGCAGTTCCTCTCCTAGGGAGTCCTACAATGAGCAGTTCTTC. Encoded protein: CASSSSPRESYNEQFF.

The chain joins TRBV29-1 to TRBJ1-4; D unclear. Trimming took off 6 bases at V and 0 bases at J, with 8 bases between the two ends. This CDR3 has 13 residues. Germline CDR1 is SQVTM and CDR2 is ANQGSEA. The CDR3 DNA reads TGCAGCGTAAGGATGGCAACTAATGAAAAACTGTTTTTT. This sequence encodes CSVRMATNEKLFF.

The CDR3 nucleotides read TGTGCCAGCAGTTTACGGGTTCCTAACTATGGCTACACCTTC. It specifies CASSLRVPNYGYTF. This chain joins TRBV28 and TRBJ1-2; D remains ambiguous. Germline V lookup: CDR1 MDHEN, CDR2 SYDVKM. The CDR3 is 14 amino acids. V shed 2 bases and J shed 0 bases, with 7 bases lying between them.

This clone was seen a handful of times. V usage is TRBV27 and J usage is TRBJ2-5; unclear D gene. The CDR3 consists of 12 residues. Germline CDR1 reads MNHEY; CDR2 reads SMNVEV (reference sequence). V was pared by 5 bases and J by 5 bases, with 9 bases between. The CDR3 protein is CASSDSGETQYF. The CDR3 region has the DNA TGTGCCAGCAGTGATTCTGGGGAGACCCAGTACTTC.

The genes are TRBV10-3 and TRBJ1-5, with a tentative D call TRBD1 (6 bases). CDR3 size: 13 residues. Trimming took off 5 bases at V and 3 bases at J, with 8 bases between the two ends. CDR1 ENHRY and CDR2 SYGVKD come from the germline V gene. DNA for the CDR3: TGTGCCATCAGTAGACAGGACAATCAGCCCCAGCATTTT. Its translation: CAISRQDNQPQHF.